These 28 T cell receptor beta chains originate from one sample sequenced in a study of technical replicates of blood from four donors. Repertoires were generated with immunoSEQ multiplex PCR, while TCRdb's copy carries only in-frame clones and drops some. The table has roughly 69,000 clones, 70% to 90% seen once. What was sequenced was PBMCs. These receptor sequences come from a human donor in good health. Some clones in this sample may be carry-over from other donors' samples.

This sequence joins TRBV28 and TRBJ1-2, with a tentative D call TRBD1 (5 bases). Trimming shortened V by 5 bases and J by 8 bases, and 21 bases separated the two germline ends. Looked up from germline, CDR1 is MDHEN and CDR2 is SYDVKM. There are 15 residues in the CDR3. The chain's CDR3 is CASSPGGGTVTGYTF. CDR3 in DNA: TGTGCCAGCAGTCCTGGGGGGGGAACCGTTACCGGCTACACCTTC.

The chain links TRBV5-1 to TRBJ2-7, with D maybe TRBD1 (6 bases). The CDR3 has 18 residues. Germline CDR1 is SGHRS and CDR2 is YFSETQ. V was pared by 4 bases and J by 0 bases, with 23 bases between. CDR3 residues: CASSRAPPGAGDSYEQYF. CDR3 bases: TGCGCCAGCAGCCGCGCCCCCCCAGGGGCGGGTGACTCCTACGAGCAGTACTTC.

V and J are TRBV7-9 and TRBJ2-5; D is ambiguous. This CDR3 has 13 residues. Germline V CDR1 and CDR2: SEHNR, FQNEAQ (reference sequence). V gave up 2 bases and J gave up 0 bases, with 4 bases separating them. The CDR3 region has the DNA TGTGCCAGCAGCTTAAGCGACCAAGAGACCCAGTACTTC. Its translation is CASSLSDQETQYF.

The V and J genes are TRBV7-2 and TRBJ2-3; 8 bases line up with TRBD1. Germline values: CDR1 SGHTA, CDR2 FQGNSA. This CDR3 comprises 16 residues. Losses at the gene ends were 6 bases for V and 2 bases for J; bases not matched to a gene: 10. The CDR3 spells CASSFTRDRYTDTQYF. CDR3 bases: TGTGCCAGCAGTTTTACCCGGGACAGGTACACAGATACGCAGTATTTT.

The CDR3: CASSDILAYEQYF. The CDR3 DNA reads as TGTGCCAGCAGCGACATTTTAGCCTACGAGCAGTACTTC. The chain links TRBV5-4 to TRBJ2-7; no definite D call. Trimming cost V 4 bases and J 2 bases, with 10 bases left between them. Germline CDR1 reads SGHNT; CDR2 reads YYREEE (reference sequence). The CDR3 runs to 13 residues.

In regard to this clone: This specimen includes other DNA sequences encoding the same CDR3. The chain has TRBV6-6 and TRBJ1-1; D gene ambiguous. The CDR3 length is 14 residues. In germline, CDR1 is MNHNY, CDR2 SVGAGI (reference sequence). Trimming stripped 3 bases from V and 0 bases from J, with 8 bases between. The CDR3 is CASSYPEMNTEAFF. The CDR3 nucleotides read TGTGCCAGCAGTTATCCGGAGATGAACACTGAAGCTTTCTTT.

CDR3 nucleotides: TGTGCCAGCAGCCTAAGGCGGAGCGGGAGGGCCGAGACCCAGTACTTC. It is translated as CASSLRRSGRAETQYF. The chain couples TRBV11-2 to TRBJ2-5; 10 bases are shared with TRBD2. The trim removed 5 bases at V and 5 bases at J, leaving 11 bases unmatched. Germline CDR1 reads SGHAT; CDR2 reads FQNNGV. This CDR3 region has 16 residues.

The chain recombines TRBV2 with TRBJ1-1; D is unresolved. Per the germline V gene, CDR1 is SNHLY and CDR2 is FYNNEI. The V end was cut by 5 bases, the J end by 4 bases, with 5 bases between. This CDR3 region has 11 residues. The CDR3 loop reads CASSQITEAFF. The CDR3 nucleotides read TGTGCCAGCAGTCAGATCACTGAAGCTTTCTTT. Variable domain in full (rest from reference TRBV2 and TRBJ1-1): EPEVTQTPSHQVTQMGQEVILRCVPISNHLYFYWYRQILGQKVEFLVSFYNNEISEKSEIFDDQFSVERPDGSNFTLKIRSTKLEDSAMYFCASSQITEAFFGQGTRLTVV.

The chain combines TRBV5-6 with TRBJ2-7; D not resolved. The CDR3 consists of 14 residues. V was clipped by 0 bases and J by 4 bases, with 11 bases between them. The germline V gene has CDR1 SGHDT and CDR2 YYEEEE. CDR3 residues: CASSLGHPLYEQYF. CDR3 in DNA: TGTGCCAGCAGCTTGGGGCATCCCCTTTACGAGCAGTACTTC.

This clone is classed as medium-sized. The same CDR3 is also encoded by other DNA sequences in this sample. The CDR3 region has the DNA TGCGCCAGCAGCCCGGCCGGGGGGTACACTGAAGCTTTCTTT. This sequence encodes CASSPAGGYTEAFF. The chain uses TRBV5-1 and TRBJ1-1, with D perhaps TRBD1 (5 bases). Deletions cut 4 bases from V and 3 bases from J, with 13 bases between. The length of the CDR3 is 14 residues. CDR1 SGHRS and CDR2 YFSETQ come from the germline V gene.

V usage is TRBV7-8 and J usage is TRBJ2-7, with TRBD2 identical over 8 bases. The V gene's germline CDR1 is SGHVS and CDR2 FQNEAQ. V lost 4 bases to trimming and J lost 6 bases; unmatched junction nucleotides: 11. This CDR3 region has 15 residues. DNA for the CDR3: TGTGCCAGCAGCTGGTCTAGAGCGGGAGCAGGCGAGCAGTACTTC. As protein: CASSWSRAGAGEQYF. The full variable domain, its missing parts supplied by reference TRBV7-8 and TRBJ2-7, is GAGVSQSPRYKVAKRGQDVALRCDPISGHVSLFWYQQALGQGPEFLTYFQNEAQLDKSGLPSDRFFAERPEGSVSTLKIQRTQQEDSAVYLCASSWSRAGAGEQYFGPGTRLTVT.

This clone was picked up a small number of times. J is TRBJ2-7 and V is TRBV14, with TRBD1 matching 8 bases. The CDR3 extends over 17 amino acids. Germline values: CDR1 SGHDN, CDR2 FVKESK. Trimming cost V 3 bases and J 0 bases; bases outside gene matches: 10. The CDR3, as DNA: TGTGCCAGCAGCCACCCGGGGCAGGGGGCTAGCTCCTACGAGCAGTACTTC. Its protein is CASSHPGQGASSYEQYF.

This clone was detected only a few times. This chain connects TRBV10-3 to TRBJ2-1; D is uncertain. CDR1 and CDR2 from the germline V gene are ENHRY and SYGVKD. The CDR3 consists of 13 residues. V dropped 1 base and J dropped 8 bases, with 9 bases sitting between them. CDR3 protein: CAISEWASDEQFF. DNA of the CDR3: TGTGCCATCAGTGAGTGGGCCTCGGATGAGCAGTTCTTC.

The V gene is TRBV11-2, the J gene TRBJ2-7, with D maybe TRBD2 (5 bases). Germline lookup yields CDR1 SGHAT and CDR2 FQNNGV. This CDR3 spans 16 amino acids. V lost 5 bases and J 3 bases, leaving 20 bases between the germline ends. CDR3 sequence (DNA): TGTGCCAGCAGCCCCCCTACTGCGGGCGGAAGCTACGAGCAGTACTTC. Translated: CASSPPTAGGSYEQYF.

J is TRBJ1-2 and V is TRBV25-1; 7 nucleotides align to TRBD1. V lost 2 bases, J lost 4 bases, and 16 bases stayed unmatched. CDR1 is MGHDK, CDR2 SYGVNS, per germline. This CDR3 has 18 amino acids. CDR3 region: CASSENGPLDPGGYGYTF. DNA for the CDR3: TGTGCCAGCAGTGAAAACGGCCCGCTCGACCCAGGGGGCTATGGCTACACCTTC.

The V and J genes are TRBV11-1 and TRBJ2-1, with D perhaps TRBD1 (6 bases). V was pared by 3 bases and J by 9 bases, with 9 bases between. Germline lookup yields CDR1 SGHAT and CDR2 FQDESV (reference sequence). This CDR3 region has 12 residues. The CDR3 sequence is CASSLQGREQFF. In nucleotides, the CDR3 is TGTGCCAGCAGCTTGCAGGGGCGTGAGCAGTTCTTC.

The chain employs TRBV5-1 and TRBJ1-2; possibly TRBD1 for D (6 bases). The CDR3 is 15 residues long. The ends were cut back, 3 bases at V and 6 bases at J, with 18 bases in the middle. Germline loops: CDR1 SGHRS, CDR2 YFSETQ. The CDR3 reads CASSWEPTGIDGYTF. The CDR3 nucleotides are TGCGCCAGCAGCTGGGAACCCACAGGGATCGATGGCTACACCTTC.

This clone was observed a single time. The chain combines TRBV11-2 with TRBJ1-2; D gene unclear. CDR1 SGHAT and CDR2 FQNNGV come from the germline V gene. With 4 bases removed from V and 8 bases from J, the gap between germline ends came to 17 bases. The CDR3 loop spans 14 amino acids. The CDR3 nucleotides are TGTGCCAGCAGCTGGTTAGTCATTTCCCCCGGCTACACCTTC. Amino acids: CASSWLVISPGYTF.

CDR3 region: CASSPQPSTPANTGELFF. The CDR3 nucleotides read TGCGCCAGCAGCCCACAACCCTCGACACCCGCGAACACCGGGGAGCTGTTTTTT. This chain links TRBV5-1 with TRBJ2-2; D call uncertain. This CDR3 spans 18 amino acids. Germline CDR1 reads SGHRS; CDR2 reads YFSETQ. Trimming cost V 4 bases and J 0 bases, with 19 bases left between them.

The V call is TRBV7-2, the J call TRBJ2-1, with TRBD2 matching over 8 bases. The CDR3 has 15 amino acids. Germline trimming cut 1 base from V and 8 bases from J; bases unmatched to any gene: 7. From germline, CDR1 is SGHTA and CDR2 FQGNSA. The DNA of the CDR3 is TGTGCCAGCAGCTTAGGAGCGGGAGTGGGCGATGAGCAGTTCTTC. It yields the protein CASSLGAGVGDEQFF.

The chain couples TRBV4-2 to TRBJ2-3; 7 positions agree with TRBD2. The length of the CDR3 is 16 residues. The germline gives CDR1 LGHNA, CDR2 YNFKEQ. J lost 0 bases, V lost 1 base, and 4 bases had no gene match. The CDR3 bases are TGTGCCAGCAGCCAAGTTGGCGGGGGTAGCACAGATACGCAGTATTTT. It codes for CASSQVGGGSTDTQYF.

V gene TRBV5-8 combines with J gene TRBJ2-5; 10 bases match TRBD1. V gave up 0 bases and J gave up 5 bases; unmatched junction bases: 7. The CDR3 is 16 residues long. CDR1 and CDR2 (germline): SGHTS, YDEGEE. In nucleotides, the CDR3 is TGTGCCAGCAGCTTGGGGACAGGGGGTCTGTGGGAGACCCAGTACTTC. Its translation: CASSLGTGGLWETQYF. The variable domain in full, with the rest retrieved from reference TRBV5-8 and TRBJ2-5, is EAGVTQSPTHLIKTRGQQATLRCSPISGHTSVYWYQQALGLGLQFLLWYDEGEERNRGNFPPRFSGRQFPNYSSELNVNALELEDSALYLCASSLGTGGLWETQYFGPGTRLLVL.

The CDR3 spells CASSRNWGGYNEQFF. Here the CDR3 DNA reads TGTGCCAGCAGCCGAAATTGGGGGGGCTACAATGAGCAGTTCTTC. The V and J genes are TRBV9 and TRBJ2-1; 7 bases line up with TRBD2. Germline values: CDR1 SGDLS, CDR2 YYNGEE. CDR3 size: 15 residues. V was pared by 4 bases and J by 3 bases, with 7 bases of the junction left unmatched.

The V and J genes are TRBV5-1 and TRBJ1-1, with TRBD1 identical over 8 bases. The CDR3 sequence is 13 residues long. J was trimmed by 5 bases and V by 6 bases; bases with no gene match: 6. CDR1 SGHRS and CDR2 YFSETQ come from the germline V gene. CDR3 in DNA: TGCGCCAGCACACAGGGGGAGAGAACTGAAGCTTTCTTT. It yields the protein CASTQGERTEAFF. Using reference TRBV5-1 and TRBJ1-1 for the parts outside the CDR3, the full variable domain is KAGVTQTPRYLIKTRGQQVTLSCSPISGHRSVSWYQQTPGQGLQFLFEYFSETQRNKGNFPGRFSGRQFSNSRSEMNVSTLELGDSALYLCASTQGERTEAFFGQGTRLTVV.

The V call is TRBV2, the J call TRBJ1-3, with 7 bases fitting TRBD1. CDR3 length: 14 amino acids. V trimming: 6 bases; J trimming: 0 bases; junction bases outside the gene matches: 2. Germline V gene lookup returns CDR1 SNHLY and CDR2 FYNNEI. The CDR3 protein is CASRTGSSGNTIYF. The CDR3 DNA reads TGTGCCAGCAGGACAGGGTCCTCTGGAAACACCATATATTTT.

V usage is TRBV5-1 and J usage is TRBJ2-1; 10 bases fit TRBD2. The J segment lost 5 bases and the V segment lost 0 bases, leaving 8 bases of the junction unmatched. CDR1 SGHRS and CDR2 YFSETQ come from the germline V gene. There are 17 residues in the CDR3. This CDR3 reads CASSLAPSGSRNNEQFF. In DNA, the CDR3 is TGCGCCAGCAGCTTGGCCCCTAGCGGGAGCAGGAACAATGAGCAGTTCTTC. Looking up the rest from reference TRBV5-1 and TRBJ2-1 gives the full variable domain: KAGVTQTPRYLIKTRGQQVTLSCSPISGHRSVSWYQQTPGQGLQFLFEYFSETQRNKGNFPGRFSGRQFSNSRSEMNVSTLELGDSALYLCASSLAPSGSRNNEQFFGPGTRLTVL.

V usage is TRBV19 and J usage is TRBJ2-7; 11 bases fit TRBD1. This CDR3 has 15 residues. Germline values: CDR1 LNHDA, CDR2 SQIVND (reference sequence). J was trimmed by 2 bases and V by 7 bases; bases with no gene match: 7. CDR3 loop: CASTPSGQGAYEQYF. CDR3 in DNA: TGTGCCAGTACCCCCTCGGGACAGGGGGCCTACGAGCAGTACTTC.

The rearrangement joins TRBV5-1 to TRBJ2-3; 8 bases are shared with TRBD2. CDR1 is SGHRS, CDR2 YFSETQ, per germline. V was clipped by 4 bases and J by 6 bases; unmatched bases: 13. This CDR3 has 16 residues. Here the CDR3 reads CASSITSGGGSDTQYF. The CDR3 bases are TGCGCCAGCAGCATCACTAGCGGAGGGGGATCCGATACGCAGTATTTT.